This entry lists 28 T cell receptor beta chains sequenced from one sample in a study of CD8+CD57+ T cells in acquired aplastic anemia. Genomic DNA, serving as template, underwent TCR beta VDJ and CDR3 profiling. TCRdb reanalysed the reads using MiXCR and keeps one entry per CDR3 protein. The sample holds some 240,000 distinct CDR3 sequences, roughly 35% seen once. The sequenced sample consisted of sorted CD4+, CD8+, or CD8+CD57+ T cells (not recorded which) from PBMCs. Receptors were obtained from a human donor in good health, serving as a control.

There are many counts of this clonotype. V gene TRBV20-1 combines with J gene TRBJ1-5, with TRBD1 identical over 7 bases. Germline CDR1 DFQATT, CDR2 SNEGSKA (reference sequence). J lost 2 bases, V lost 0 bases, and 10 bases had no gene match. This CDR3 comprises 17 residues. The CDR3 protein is CSARDRLAGGGNQPQHF. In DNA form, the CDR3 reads TGCAGTGCTAGAGATAGGTTGGCAGGGGGAGGCAATCAGCCCCAGCATTTT.

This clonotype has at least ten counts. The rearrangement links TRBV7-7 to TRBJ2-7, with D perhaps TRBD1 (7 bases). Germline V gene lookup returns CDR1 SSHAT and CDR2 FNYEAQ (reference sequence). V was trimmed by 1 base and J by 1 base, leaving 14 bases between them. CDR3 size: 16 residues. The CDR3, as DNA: TGTGCCAGCAGCTTAGGAGCGCCAGGGGGGTCCTACGAGCAGTACTTC. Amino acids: CASSLGAPGGSYEQYF.

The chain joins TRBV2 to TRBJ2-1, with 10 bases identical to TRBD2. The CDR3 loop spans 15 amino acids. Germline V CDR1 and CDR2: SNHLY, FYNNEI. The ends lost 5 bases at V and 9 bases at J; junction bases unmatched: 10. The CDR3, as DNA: TGTGCCAGCAGTAAACTAGCGGGACTTGTTGGTGAGCAGTTCTTC. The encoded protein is CASSKLAGLVGEQFF.

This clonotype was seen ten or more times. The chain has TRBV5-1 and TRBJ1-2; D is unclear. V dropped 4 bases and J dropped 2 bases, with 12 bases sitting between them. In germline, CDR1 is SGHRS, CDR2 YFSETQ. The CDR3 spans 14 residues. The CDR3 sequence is CASSQVLQNYGYTF. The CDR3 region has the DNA TGCGCCAGCAGCCAAGTGTTACAAAACTATGGCTACACCTTC.

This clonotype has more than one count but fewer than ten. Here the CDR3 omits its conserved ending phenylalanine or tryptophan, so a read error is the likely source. As DNA, the CDR3 is TGTGCCAGCGGGAGGACTGAAGCTTTCTCT. Its translation: CASGRTEAFS. V usage is TRBV5-6 and J usage is TRBJ1-1; D ambiguous. Deletions cut 7 bases from V and 5 bases from J, with 6 bases between. The germline V gene encodes CDR1 SGHDT and CDR2 YYEEEE. This CDR3 comprises 10 residues.

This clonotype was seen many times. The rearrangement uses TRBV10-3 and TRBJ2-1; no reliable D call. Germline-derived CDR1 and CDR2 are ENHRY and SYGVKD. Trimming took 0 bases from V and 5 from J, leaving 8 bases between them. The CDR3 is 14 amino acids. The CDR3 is CAISESILHNEQFF. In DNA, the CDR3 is TGTGCCATCAGTGAGTCGATACTCCACAATGAGCAGTTCTTC.

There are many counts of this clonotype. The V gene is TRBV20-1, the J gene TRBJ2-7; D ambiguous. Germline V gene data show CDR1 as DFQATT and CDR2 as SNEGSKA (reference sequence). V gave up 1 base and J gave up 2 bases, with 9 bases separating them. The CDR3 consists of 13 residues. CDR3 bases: TGCAGTGCTAGAGCCCATAGTACCTACGAGCAGTACTTC. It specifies CSARAHSTYEQYF.

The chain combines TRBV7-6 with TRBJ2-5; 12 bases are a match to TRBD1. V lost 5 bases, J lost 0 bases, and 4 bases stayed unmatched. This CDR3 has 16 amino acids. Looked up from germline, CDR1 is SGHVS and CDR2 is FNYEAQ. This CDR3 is CASSRDRGQYQETQYF. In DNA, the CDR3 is TGTGCCAGCAGCCGGGACAGGGGGCAATACCAAGAGACCCAGTACTTC.

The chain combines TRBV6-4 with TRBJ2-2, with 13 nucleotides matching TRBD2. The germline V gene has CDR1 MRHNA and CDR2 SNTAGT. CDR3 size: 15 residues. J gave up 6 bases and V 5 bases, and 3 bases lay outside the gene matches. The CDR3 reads CASSSGLAGSGELFF. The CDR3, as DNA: TGTGCCAGCAGTTCGGGACTAGCGGGGTCCGGGGAGCTGTTTTTT.

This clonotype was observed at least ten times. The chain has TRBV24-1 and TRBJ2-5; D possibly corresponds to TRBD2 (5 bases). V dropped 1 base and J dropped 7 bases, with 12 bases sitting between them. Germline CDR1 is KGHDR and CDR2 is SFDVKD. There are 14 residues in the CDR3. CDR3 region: CATSDFGVEGTQYF. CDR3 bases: TGTGCCACCAGTGATTTTGGGGTTGAGGGGACCCAGTACTTC.

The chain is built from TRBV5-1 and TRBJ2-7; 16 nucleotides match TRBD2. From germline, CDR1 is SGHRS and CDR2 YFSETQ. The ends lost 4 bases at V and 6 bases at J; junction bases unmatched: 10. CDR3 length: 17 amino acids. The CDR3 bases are TGCGCCAGCAGCCCAGGGACTAGCGGGAGGGCCCCCATCGAGCAGTACTTC. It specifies CASSPGTSGRAPIEQYF.

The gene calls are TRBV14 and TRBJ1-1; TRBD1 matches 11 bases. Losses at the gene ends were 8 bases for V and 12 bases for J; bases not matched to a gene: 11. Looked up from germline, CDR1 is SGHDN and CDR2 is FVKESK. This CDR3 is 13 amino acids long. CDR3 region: CASSPGQGAPTFF. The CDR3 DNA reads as TGTGCCAGCTCACCTGGACAGGGGGCGCCTACTTTCTTT.

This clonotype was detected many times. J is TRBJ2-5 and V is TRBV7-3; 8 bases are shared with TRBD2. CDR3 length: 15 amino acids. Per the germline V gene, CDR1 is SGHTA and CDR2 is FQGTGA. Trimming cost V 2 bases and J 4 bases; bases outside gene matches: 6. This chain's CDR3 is CASSLGSGIGETQYF. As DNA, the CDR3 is TGTGCCAGCAGCTTAGGTAGCGGGATCGGAGAGACCCAGTACTTC.

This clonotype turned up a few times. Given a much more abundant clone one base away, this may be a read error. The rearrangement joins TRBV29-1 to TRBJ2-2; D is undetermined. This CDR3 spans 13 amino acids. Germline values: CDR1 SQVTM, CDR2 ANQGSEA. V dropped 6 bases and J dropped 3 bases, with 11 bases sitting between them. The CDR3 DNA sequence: TGCAGCGTACCGGCCGATTACACCGGGGAGCTGTTTTTT. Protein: CSVPADYTGELFF.

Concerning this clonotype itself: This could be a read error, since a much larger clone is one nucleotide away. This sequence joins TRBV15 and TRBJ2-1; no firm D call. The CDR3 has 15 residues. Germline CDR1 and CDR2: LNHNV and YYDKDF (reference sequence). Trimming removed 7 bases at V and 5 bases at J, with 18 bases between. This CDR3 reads CATTPQARSDNEQFF. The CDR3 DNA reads TGTGCCACCACCCCACAAGCCCGAAGCGACAATGAGCAGTTCTTC. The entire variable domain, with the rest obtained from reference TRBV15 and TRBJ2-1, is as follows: DAMVIQNPRYQVTQFGKPVTLSCSQTLNHNVMYWYQQKSSQAPKLLFHYYDKDFNNEADTPDNFQSRRPNTSFCFLDIRSPGLGDTAMYLCATTPQARSDNEQFFGPGTRLTVL.

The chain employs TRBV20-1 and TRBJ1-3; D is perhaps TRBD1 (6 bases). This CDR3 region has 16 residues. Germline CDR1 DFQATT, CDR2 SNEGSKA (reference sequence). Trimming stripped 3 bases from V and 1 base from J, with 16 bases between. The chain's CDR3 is CSASANREPSGNTIYF. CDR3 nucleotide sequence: TGCAGTGCTAGTGCTAACAGGGAGCCGTCTGGAAACACCATATATTTT.

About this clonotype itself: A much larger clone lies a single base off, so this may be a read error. The CDR3 DNA is TGTGCCAGCAGAGCGGCAGGGACCAAGCAGTACTTC. It specifies CASRAAGTKQYF. The chain joins TRBV12-3 or TRBV12-4 to TRBJ2-7, with D possibly being TRBD1 or TRBD2 (5 bases each). The length of the CDR3 is 12 residues. Trimming took off 6 bases at V and 8 bases at J, with 14 bases between the two ends.

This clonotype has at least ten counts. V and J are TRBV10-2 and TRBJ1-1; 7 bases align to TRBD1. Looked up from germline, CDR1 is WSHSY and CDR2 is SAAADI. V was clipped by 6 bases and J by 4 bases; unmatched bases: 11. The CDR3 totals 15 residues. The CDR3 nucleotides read TGCGCCAGCAGCCTGACAGGGCATGTAGTCACTGAAGCTTTCTTT. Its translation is CASSLTGHVVTEAFF.

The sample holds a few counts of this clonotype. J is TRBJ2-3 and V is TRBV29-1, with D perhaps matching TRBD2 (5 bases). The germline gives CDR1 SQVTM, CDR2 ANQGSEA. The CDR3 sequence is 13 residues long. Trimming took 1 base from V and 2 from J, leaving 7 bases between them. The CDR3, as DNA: TGCAGCGTTGAAGGAGCGGCCACAGATACGCAGTATTTT. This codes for CSVEGAATDTQYF.

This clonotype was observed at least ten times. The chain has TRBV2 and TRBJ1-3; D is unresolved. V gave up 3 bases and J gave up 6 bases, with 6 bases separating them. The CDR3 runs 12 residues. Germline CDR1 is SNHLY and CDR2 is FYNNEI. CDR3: CASSDLVNTIYF. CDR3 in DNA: TGTGCCAGCAGTGACCTTGTAAACACCATATATTTT.

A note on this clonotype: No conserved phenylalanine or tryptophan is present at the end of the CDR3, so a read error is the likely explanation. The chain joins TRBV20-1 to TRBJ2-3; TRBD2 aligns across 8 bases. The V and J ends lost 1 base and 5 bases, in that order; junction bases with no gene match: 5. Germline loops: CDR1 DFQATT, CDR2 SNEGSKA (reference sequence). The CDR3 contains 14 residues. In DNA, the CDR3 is TGCAGTGCTAGAGTAGCGGGAAAGGGAGATACGCAGTATTCT. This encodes CSARVAGKGDTQYS.

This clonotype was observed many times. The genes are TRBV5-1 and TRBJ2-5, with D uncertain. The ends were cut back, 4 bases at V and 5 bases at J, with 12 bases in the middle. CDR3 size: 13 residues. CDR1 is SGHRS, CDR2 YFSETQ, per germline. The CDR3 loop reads CASSPTLKETQYF. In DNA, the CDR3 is TGCGCCAGCAGCCCGACCCTCAAGGAGACCCAGTACTTC.

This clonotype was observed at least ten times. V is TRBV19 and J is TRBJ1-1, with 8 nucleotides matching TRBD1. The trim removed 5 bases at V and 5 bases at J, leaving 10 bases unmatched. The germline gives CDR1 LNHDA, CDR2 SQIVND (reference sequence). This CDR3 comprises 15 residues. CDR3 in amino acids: CASSVQGGVKTEAFF. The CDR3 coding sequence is TGTGCCAGTAGTGTACAGGGGGGGGTTAAGACTGAAGCTTTCTTT.

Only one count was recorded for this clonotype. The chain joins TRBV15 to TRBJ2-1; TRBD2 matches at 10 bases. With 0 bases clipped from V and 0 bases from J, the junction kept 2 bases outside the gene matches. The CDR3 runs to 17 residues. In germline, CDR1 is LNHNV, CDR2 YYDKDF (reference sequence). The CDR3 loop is CATSREAGGSSYNEQFF. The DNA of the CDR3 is TGTGCCACCAGCAGAGAAGCGGGAGGGAGCTCCTACAATGAGCAGTTCTTC.

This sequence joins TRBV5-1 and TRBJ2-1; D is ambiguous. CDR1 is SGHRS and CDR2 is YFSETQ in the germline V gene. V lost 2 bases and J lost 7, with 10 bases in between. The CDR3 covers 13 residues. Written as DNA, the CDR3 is TGCGCCAGCAGCTTAGCACCAGCGAATGAGCAGTTCTTC. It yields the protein CASSLAPANEQFF. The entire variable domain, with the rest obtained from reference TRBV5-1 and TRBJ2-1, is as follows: KAGVTQTPRYLIKTRGQQVTLSCSPISGHRSVSWYQQTPGQGLQFLFEYFSETQRNKGNFPGRFSGRQFSNSRSEMNVSTLELGDSALYLCASSLAPANEQFFGPGTRLTVL.

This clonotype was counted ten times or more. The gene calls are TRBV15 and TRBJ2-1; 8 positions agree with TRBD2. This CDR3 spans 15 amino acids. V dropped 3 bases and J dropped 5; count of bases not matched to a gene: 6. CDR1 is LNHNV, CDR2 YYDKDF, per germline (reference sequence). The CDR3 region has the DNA TGTGCCACCAGCAGTCGGGGGGGAAGGGACAATGAGCAGTTCTTC. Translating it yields CATSSRGGRDNEQFF. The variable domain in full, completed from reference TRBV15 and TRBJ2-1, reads DAMVIQNPRYQVTQFGKPVTLSCSQTLNHNVMYWYQQKSSQAPKLLFHYYDKDFNNEADTPDNFQSRRPNTSFCFLDIRSPGLGDTAMYLCATSSRGGRDNEQFFGPGTRLTVL.

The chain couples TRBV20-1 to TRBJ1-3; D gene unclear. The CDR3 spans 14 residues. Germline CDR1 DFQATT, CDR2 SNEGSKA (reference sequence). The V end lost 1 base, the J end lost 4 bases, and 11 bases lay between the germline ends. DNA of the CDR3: TGCAGTGCTAGAGCCCCGGGAGGGGGAAACACCATATATTTT. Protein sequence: CSARAPGGGNTIYF.

Here the CDR3 reads CASSRGGDRPMNTEAFF. CDR3 nucleotide sequence: TGTGCCAGCAGCCGAGGGGGGGACAGGCCCATGAACACTGAAGCTTTCTTT. The gene calls are TRBV7-8 and TRBJ1-1; TRBD1 aligns across 8 bases. The germline V gene has CDR1 SGHVS and CDR2 FQNEAQ. CDR3 length: 17 residues. V was clipped by 5 bases and J by 0 bases; unmatched bases: 11. Combining the CDR3 with reference TRBV7-8 and TRBJ1-1 gives the whole variable domain GAGVSQSPRYKVAKRGQDVALRCDPISGHVSLFWYQQALGQGPEFLTYFQNEAQLDKSGLPSDRFFAERPEGSVSTLKIQRTQQEDSAVYLCASSRGGDRPMNTEAFFGQGTRLTVV.